These 27 T cell receptor beta chains were all obtained from the same sample, sequenced in a study of early T cells in non-severe SARS-CoV-2 infection. One entry per CDR3 protein, called by TCRdb with MiXCR from the 5' RACE reads. The repertoire consists of approximately 81,000 distinct CDR3 sequences, with over 5% occurring once and the leading ten covering about 7.5%. The sequenced sample was whole blood. These receptors were collected from an adult who was a healthcare worker with PCR-confirmed SARS-CoV-2 infection or an uninfected control (not recorded which).

The CDR3 protein is CASSLCGEREVCEQFF. CDR3 bases: TGTGCCAGCAGCTTATGTGGTGAGCGGGAAGTGTGTGAGCAGTTCTTC. V is TRBV11-2 and J is TRBJ2-1; TRBD2 aligns across 7 bases. Germline values: CDR1 SGHAT, CDR2 FQNNGV. V dropped 2 bases and J dropped 9; count of bases not matched to a gene: 13. There are 16 residues in the CDR3.

This clonotype was counted a few times. The chain joins TRBV29-1 to TRBJ2-7; TRBD1 agrees at 9 bases. This CDR3 spans 14 amino acids. Germline CDR1 SQVTM, CDR2 ANQGSEA. V gave up 4 bases and J gave up 4 bases; unmatched junction bases: 8. The CDR3, as DNA: TGCAGCGTTGTTCCGGGACAGGGTGAATACGAGCAGTACTTC. This codes for CSVVPGQGEYEQYF.

At least ten counts were recorded for this clonotype. This chain links TRBV4-1 with TRBJ1-4, with D maybe TRBD1 (5 bases). Trimming took off 4 bases at V and 0 bases at J, with 18 bases between the two ends. The germline V gene has CDR1 MGHRA and CDR2 YSYEKL. The CDR3 extends over 18 amino acids. The CDR3 DNA follows: TGCGCCAGCAGCCCCCGACAGACCAGTACCGCAACTAATGAAAAACTGTTTTTT. Amino acid sequence: CASSPRQTSTATNEKLFF.

V gene TRBV7-9 combines with J gene TRBJ1-3, with 9 bases fitting TRBD1. The CDR3 sequence is 16 residues long. Germline CDR1 is SEHNR and CDR2 is FQNEAQ (reference sequence). Trimming cost V 5 bases and J 2 bases; bases outside gene matches: 7. CDR3 residues: CASSQRTGGPGNTIYF. The CDR3 nucleotides read TGTGCCAGCAGCCAGAGAACAGGGGGCCCTGGAAACACCATATATTTT. Using reference TRBV7-9 and TRBJ1-3 for the parts outside the CDR3, the full variable domain is DTGVSQNPRHKITKRGQNVTFRCDPISEHNRLYWYRQTLGQGPEFLTYFQNEAQLEKSRLLSDRFSAERPKGSFSTLEIQRTEQGDSAMYLCASSQRTGGPGNTIYFGEGSWLTVV.

This clonotype was counted between two and nine times. The chain links TRBV11-2 to TRBJ2-1; weak D call: TRBD2 (7 bases). The CDR3 spans 18 residues. The germline V gene encodes CDR1 SGHAT and CDR2 FQNNGV. Between the trimmed V and J ends, which lost 5 bases and 7 bases, there was a span of 27 bases. The CDR3 region is CASSLPGLGRGASNEQFF. The CDR3 bases are TGTGCCAGCAGCCTCCCAGGCCTTGGCCGGGGGGCCTCTAATGAGCAGTTCTTC.

The sample holds a few counts of this clonotype. The chain uses TRBV7-8 and TRBJ1-4, with TRBD1 matching 9 bases. CDR1 is SGHVS, CDR2 FQNEAQ, per germline. CDR3 length: 16 amino acids. Unmatched junction bases numbered 10, after V lost 6 bases and J lost 5 bases. This CDR3 is CASRSTGGLVNEKLFF. In nucleotides, the CDR3 is TGTGCCAGCAGATCCACAGGGGGCTTGGTGAATGAAAAACTGTTTTTT.

A remark on this clonotype: This could be a read error, since a much larger clone is one nucleotide away. The chain has TRBV4-2 and TRBJ1-3, with D uncertain. This CDR3 has 15 amino acids. Germline V gene lookup returns CDR1 LGHNA and CDR2 YNFKEQ. The CDR3 reads CANSQDGGAGNTIYF. CDR3 coding DNA: TGTGCCAACAGCCAAGATGGCGGGGCTGGAAACACCATATATTTT.

The CDR3 spells CATSGPGADTDTQYF. Written as DNA, the CDR3 is TGTGCCACCAGTGGTCCAGGGGCGGACACAGATACGCAGTATTTT. The V call is TRBV24-1, the J call TRBJ2-3, with a tentative D call TRBD1 (6 bases). The CDR3 contains 15 residues. Per the germline V gene, CDR1 is KGHDR and CDR2 is SFDVKD. V lost 5 bases, J lost 2 bases, and 13 bases lay in between.

This clonotype was counted between two and nine times. V usage is TRBV28 and J usage is TRBJ2-3; D is ambiguous. The V end lost 1 base, the J end lost 5 bases, and 10 bases lay between the germline ends. CDR3 size: 14 residues. Germline assignment: CDR1 MDHEN and CDR2 SYDVKM. The CDR3 DNA reads as TGTGCCAGCAGTTTATCAGGTCGTCGAGATACGCAGTATTTT. Translated: CASSLSGRRDTQYF.

The chain's CDR3 is CASSLARKDTQYF. The CDR3 bases are TGTGCCAGCAGCTTAGCCCGGAAGGATACGCAGTATTTT. The V and J genes are TRBV11-2 and TRBJ2-3; no firm D call. Germline V lookup: CDR1 SGHAT, CDR2 FQNNGV. The CDR3 is made up of 13 amino acids. Trimming removed 1 base at V and 6 bases at J, with 8 bases between.

For the CDR3, the DNA is TGCGCCAGCAGCCAATGGGCTGGGGCTGAAAACATTCAGTACTTC. The encoded protein is CASSQWAGAENIQYF. The rearrangement uses TRBV4-3 and TRBJ2-4, with D possibly TRBD1 on 5 matching bases. The germline V gene has CDR1 LGHNA and CDR2 YSLEER. This CDR3 has 15 residues. Trimming removed 2 bases from V and 5 bases from J, with 13 bases in between.

This clonotype was found a few times. CDR3: CSATRGTSKPTGELFF. The CDR3 DNA sequence: TGCAGTGCTACCAGAGGGACTAGCAAACCCACCGGGGAGCTGTTTTTT. The chain employs TRBV20-1 and TRBJ2-2; 9 positions agree with TRBD2. J lost 4 bases, V lost 4 bases, and 10 bases had no gene match. The CDR3 contains 16 residues. Germline assignment: CDR1 DFQATT and CDR2 SNEGSKA (reference sequence).

The chain uses TRBV12-3 or TRBV12-4 and TRBJ1-4; 9 bases map to TRBD1. Losses at the gene ends were 6 bases for V and 4 bases for J; bases not matched to a gene: 6. The CDR3 loop spans 15 amino acids. Here the CDR3 reads CASSHKTGGNEKLFF. The CDR3, as DNA: TGTGCCAGCAGCCATAAGACAGGGGGTAATGAAAAACTGTTTTTT.

This clonotype was recorded at least ten times. The chain employs TRBV7-2 and TRBJ2-3, with TRBD2 matching 7 bases. Germline CDR1 reads SGHTA; CDR2 reads FQGNSA. This CDR3 has 16 residues. V was pared by 5 bases and J by 3 bases, with 11 bases of the junction left unmatched. The CDR3: CASSRAGTKGTDTQYF. The CDR3, as DNA: TGTGCCAGCAGCCGGGCCGGGACTAAGGGGACAGATACGCAGTATTTT.

This clonotype was recorded a few times. This rearrangement joins TRBV20-1 to TRBJ2-1; TRBD1 matches at 7 bases. With 2 bases clipped from V and 0 bases from J, the junction kept 4 bases outside the gene matches. CDR1 is DFQATT, CDR2 SNEGSKA, per germline (reference sequence). This CDR3 spans 15 amino acids. CDR3 protein: CSARRQGISYNEQFF. Written as DNA, the CDR3 is TGCAGTGCTAGAAGACAGGGTATCTCCTACAATGAGCAGTTCTTC.

The chain couples TRBV15 to TRBJ2-7; D possibly corresponds to TRBD1 (6 bases). V dropped 1 base and J dropped 1 base, with 11 bases sitting between them. The germline V gene encodes CDR1 LNHNV and CDR2 YYDKDF (reference sequence). The length of the CDR3 is 15 residues. The CDR3 region is CATSRGARGSYEQYF. The CDR3 coding sequence is TGTGCCACCAGCAGAGGAGCCAGGGGATCCTACGAGCAGTACTTC.

This clonotype was observed at least ten times. The chain employs TRBV7-8 and TRBJ2-7; TRBD1 matches 9 bases. This CDR3 has 16 amino acids. J gave up 2 bases and V 1 base, and 6 bases lay outside the gene matches. Germline lookup yields CDR1 SGHVS and CDR2 FQNEAQ. CDR3 sequence: CASSLGAGTGTYEQYF. Here the CDR3 DNA reads TGTGCCAGCAGCTTAGGAGCCGGGACAGGGACCTACGAGCAGTACTTC. The complete variable domain, with remaining parts taken from reference TRBV7-8 and TRBJ2-7, reads GAGVSQSPRYKVAKRGQDVALRCDPISGHVSLFWYQQALGQGPEFLTYFQNEAQLDKSGLPSDRFFAERPEGSVSTLKIQRTQQEDSAVYLCASSLGAGTGTYEQYFGPGTRLTVT.

There are many counts of this clonotype. This rearrangement joins TRBV6-5 to TRBJ1-1; 7 positions match TRBD1. Trimming at V came to 6 bases and at J to 5 bases, leaving 12 bases not matched to a gene. Germline V gene lookup returns CDR1 MNHEY and CDR2 SVGAGI. This CDR3 comprises 15 residues. CDR3 bases: TGTGCCAGCAGACCCAGGGGGACCCGGGGGACTGAAGCTTTCTTT. This sequence encodes CASRPRGTRGTEAFF.

This clonotype has a count of ten or more. This chain uses TRBV20-1 with TRBJ2-1; 11 nucleotides agree with TRBD2. Germline V gene sequence: CDR1 DFQATT, CDR2 SNEGSKA (reference sequence). The trim removed 3 bases at V and 9 bases at J, leaving 7 bases unmatched. The CDR3 is made up of 14 amino acids. The CDR3 loop reads CSASSTSGIGEQFF. As DNA, the CDR3 is TGCAGTGCTAGCTCGACTAGCGGGATCGGTGAGCAGTTCTTC.

The table lists this clonotype with a few counts. The V gene is TRBV20-1, the J gene TRBJ1-4, with TRBD1 matching over 9 bases. The CDR3 consists of 14 residues. Germline values: CDR1 DFQATT, CDR2 SNEGSKA (reference sequence). J lost 5 bases, V lost 3 bases, and 4 bases had no gene match. Here the CDR3 reads CSASPGTGNEKLFF. The CDR3 coding sequence is TGCAGTGCTAGCCCCGGGACAGGGAATGAAAAACTGTTTTTT.

Notes on this clonotype: This could be a read error, since a much larger clone is one nucleotide away. V usage is TRBV4-2 and J usage is TRBJ2-7; 9 bases line up with TRBD2. CDR3 length: 16 amino acids. The ends lost 0 bases at V and 2 bases at J; junction bases unmatched: 5. The germline gives CDR1 LGHNA, CDR2 YNFKEQ. The CDR3 spells CASSQEQRGVAYEQYF. The CDR3 bases are TGTGCCAGCAGCCAAGAACAGCGGGGGGTCGCCTACGAGCAGTACTTC.

In DNA, the CDR3 is TGCGCCAGCAGTCAAACGGACAGGACTTCGAACACCGGGGAGCTGTTTTTT. Translation: CASSQTDRTSNTGELFF. V usage is TRBV23-1 and J usage is TRBJ2-2; TRBD1 matches 7 bases. TRBV23-1 qualifies as an ORF whose function is uncertain. The V and J ends lost 2 bases and 0 bases, in that order; junction bases with no gene match: 6. The CDR3 covers 17 residues.

This clonotype was picked up a small number of times. The chain employs TRBV11-2 and TRBJ2-5; a weak D match, TRBD1 (6 bases). The germline gives CDR1 SGHAT, CDR2 FQNNGV. The V and J ends lost 5 bases and 3 bases respectively, with 13 bases between them. CDR3 length: 14 residues. Here the CDR3 DNA reads TGTGCCAGCAGCCCCGGGACACCTAAAGAGACCCAGTACTTC. Translating it yields CASSPGTPKETQYF.

This clonotype was counted ten times or more. The V gene is TRBV6-1, the J gene TRBJ2-6; D is ambiguous. V lost 4 bases and J lost 2, with 6 bases in between. CDR1 is MNHNS and CDR2 is SASEGT in the germline V gene. This CDR3 region has 14 residues. CDR3 nucleotide sequence: TGTGCCAGCAGTGCTCTGACTGGGGCCAACGTCCTGACTTTC. Its protein product is CASSALTGANVLTF.

The rearrangement joins TRBV7-2 to TRBJ1-2, with TRBD1 matching over 9 bases. The CDR3 length is 15 residues. The V and J ends lost 1 base and 7 bases, in that order; junction bases with no gene match: 7. Germline assignment: CDR1 SGHTA and CDR2 FQGNSA. CDR3 residues: CASSLGTGALVGYTF. The CDR3, as DNA: TGTGCCAGCAGCTTAGGGACAGGGGCCTTAGTTGGCTACACCTTC.

This chain joins TRBV6-1 and TRBJ2-4; D is ambiguous. CDR3 length: 14 amino acids. The V gene's germline CDR1 is MNHNS and CDR2 SASEGT. V lost 2 bases, J lost 0 bases, and 5 bases lay in between. The CDR3 spells CASSELVAKNIQYF. DNA for the CDR3: TGTGCCAGCAGTGAACTAGTAGCCAAAAACATTCAGTACTTC.

This clonotype has ten or more counts. The chain employs TRBV29-1 and TRBJ2-7; 7 bases line up with TRBD1. The CDR3 consists of 12 residues. Germline lookup yields CDR1 SQVTM and CDR2 ANQGSEA. V trimming: 6 bases; J trimming: 4 bases; junction bases outside the gene matches: 6. The CDR3, as DNA: TGCAGCGTCGGCACAGGGGTATACGAGCAGTACTTC. Its translation: CSVGTGVYEQYF.